This T cell receptor (beta chain) stems from a study of shared clonotypes between healthy human individuals. Profiling relied on immunoSEQ multiplex PCR, and the TCRdb table lists in-frame clones only, not all of them. The sample includes more than 850,000 clones, approximately 80% of them seen just once. In germline, CDR1 is SGHRS, CDR2 YFSETQ. V lost 0 bases to trimming and J lost 5 bases, with 11 bases between them. The CDR3 runs 14 residues. This chain uses TRBV5-1 with TRBJ1-1; D is possibly TRBD1 (6 bases). Sequencing used memory CD4+ T cells from PBMCs. Subset given: CD45RA-negative fraction. The sequence came from a man younger than 35 in good health. Some clones in this sample may be carry-over from other donors' samples. CDR3 DNA sequence: TGCGCCAGCAGCTTGGGACAGGAACATACTGAAGCTTTCTTT. Translating gives CASSLGQEHTEAFF.